Sequencing of this TCR beta chain was carried out in a study of CD8+ T cells in alopecia areata. General study results and limits: Alopecia totalis/universalis scalp especially showed more expanded CD8+ clones than normal scalp.

The CDR3 sequence is 14 residues long. CDR1 is SGHDT and CDR2 is YYEEEE in the germline V gene. Trimming shortened V by 0 bases and J by 5 bases, and 9 bases separated the two germline ends. Once RNA had been extracted, it was reverse transcribed into cDNA to act as the sequencing template. Clones were read by immunoSEQ multiplex PCR, and TCRdb kept only the in-frame ones, dropping some. This sample has 130,000 to 150,000 clones, with approximately 56% found just once. As for this clone: Antigen specificity is unknown.

This receptor was obtained from a human donor in good health. The sample comprised CD8+ T cells sorted from blood. The chain carries TRBV5-6 and TRBJ2-1; D gene ambiguous. CDR3 nucleotides: TGTGCCAGCAGCTTGGGACAAAATGACAATGAGCAGTTCTTC. This sequence encodes CASSLGQNDNEQFF. Together with reference TRBV5-6 and TRBJ2-1, the CDR3 gives the full variable domain: DAGVTQSPTHLIKTRGQQVTLRCSPKSGHDTVSWYQQALGQGPQFIFQYYEEEERQRGNFPDRFSGHQFPNYSSELNVNALLLGDSALYLCASSLGQNDNEQFFGPGTRLTVL.